The 5 T cell receptor beta chains listed next were all sequenced from one sample in a study of low-dose radiotherapy and immunotherapy resistance in tumors. With TRAV- and TRBV-specific primers, first-strand cDNA was made, covering the alpha and beta chains. Both a constant-region primer and a V-primer adapter served to amplify TCRs across approximately 19 PCR cycles. Via MiXCR, TCRdb re-called the reads, giving one row per CDR3 protein. The sample lists fewer than 95,000 distinct CDR3 sequences, under 10% occurring once. Specified time point: before trial treatment. Source: PBMCs, taken before treatment. All receptors come from a male donor with prostate cancer.

This clonotype has a count of ten or more. The chain couples TRBV7-9 to TRBJ2-7; D gene unclear. Trimming shortened V by 5 bases and J by 6 bases, and 17 bases separated the two germline ends. The CDR3 runs to 14 residues. Germline CDR1 and CDR2: SEHNR and FQNEAQ (reference sequence). The DNA of the CDR3 is TGTGCCAGCAGCCGAAGTAGGGTATTTAGCGAGCAGTACTTC. Residues: CASSRSRVFSEQYF.

This clonotype came up many times. This rearrangement joins TRBV19 to TRBJ2-7; 8 nucleotides align to TRBD1. Losses at the gene ends were 3 bases for V and 5 bases for J; bases not matched to a gene: 12. The germline CDR1 and CDR2 sequences are LNHDA and SQIVND (reference sequence). This CDR3 contains 16 residues. The CDR3: CASSIDQGAPRDEQYF. The CDR3 DNA is TGTGCCAGTAGTATCGACCAGGGGGCCCCTAGAGACGAGCAGTACTTC.

This clonotype was seen ten or more times. The chain joins TRBV7-8 to TRBJ2-7; 11 positions agree with TRBD1. The germline CDR1 and CDR2 sequences are SGHVS and FQNEAQ. The CDR3 sequence is 15 residues long. Trimming cost V 3 bases and J 3 bases; bases outside gene matches: 4. For the CDR3, the DNA is TGTGCCAGCAGCTTCAGGACAGGGGGCCTCTACGAGCAGTACTTC. Translated, it gives CASSFRTGGLYEQYF.

This clonotype was seen many times. The CDR3 loop reads CASSSGLGPYNEQFF. CDR3 sequence (DNA): TGTGCCAGCAGTTCCGGATTAGGGCCCTACAATGAGCAGTTCTTC. V usage is TRBV28 and J usage is TRBJ2-1; D gene unclear. With 4 bases removed from V and 2 bases from J, the gap between germline ends came to 12 bases. The germline V gene encodes CDR1 MDHEN and CDR2 SYDVKM. The CDR3 covers 15 residues.

This clonotype was seen at least ten times. J is TRBJ2-7 and V is TRBV20-1; D gene unclear. The CDR3 has 12 residues. Germline CDR1 and CDR2: DFQATT and SNEGSKA (reference sequence). Trimming took off 3 bases at V and 2 bases at J, with 8 bases between the two ends. The CDR3, as DNA: TGCAGTGCTAGTTTCGGAGCCTACGAGCAGTACTTC. Its translation: CSASFGAYEQYF.